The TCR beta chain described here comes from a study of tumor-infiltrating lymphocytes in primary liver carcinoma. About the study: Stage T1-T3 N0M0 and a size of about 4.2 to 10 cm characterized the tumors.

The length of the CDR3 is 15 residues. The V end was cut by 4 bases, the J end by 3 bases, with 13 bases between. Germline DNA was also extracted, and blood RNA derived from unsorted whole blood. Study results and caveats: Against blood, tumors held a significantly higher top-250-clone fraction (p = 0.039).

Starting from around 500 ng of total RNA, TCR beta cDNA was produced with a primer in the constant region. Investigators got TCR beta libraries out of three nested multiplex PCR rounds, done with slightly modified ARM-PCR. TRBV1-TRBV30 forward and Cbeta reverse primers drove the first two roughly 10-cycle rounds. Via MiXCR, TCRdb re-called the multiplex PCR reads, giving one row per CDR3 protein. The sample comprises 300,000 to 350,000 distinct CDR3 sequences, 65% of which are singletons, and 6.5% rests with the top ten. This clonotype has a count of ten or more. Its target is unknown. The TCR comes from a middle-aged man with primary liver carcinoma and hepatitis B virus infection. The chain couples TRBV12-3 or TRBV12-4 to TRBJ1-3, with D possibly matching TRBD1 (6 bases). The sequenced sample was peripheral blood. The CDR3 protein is CASSSTGIVGNTIYF. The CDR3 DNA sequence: TGTGCCAGCAGTTCCACAGGGATTGTTGGAAACACCATATATTTT.